The 11 T cell receptor beta chains reported below all come from one sample, sequenced in a study of blood T cell repertoires in COVID-19. Profiling relied on immunoSEQ multiplex PCR, and the TCRdb table lists in-frame clones only, not all of them. Among 110,000 to 150,000 clones listed, roughly 84% were seen once. Sequencing was carried out using PBMCs or T cells enriched from blood (not recorded which). The receptors shown here come from a man between 35 and 55 years old with acute COVID-19.

The chain employs TRBV30 and TRBJ2-7; TRBD1 aligns across 9 bases. The CDR3 has 15 amino acids. V gave up 3 bases and J gave up 7 bases; unmatched junction bases: 13. Germline assignment: CDR1 GTSNPN and CDR2 SVGIG (reference sequence). CDR3 in amino acids: CAWSLLMGQGGEQYF. The CDR3, as DNA: TGTGCCTGGAGCCTCTTAATGGGACAGGGAGGAGAGCAGTACTTC.

V is TRBV5-1 and J is TRBJ2-3, with a weak D call TRBD2 (7 bases). V dropped 6 bases and J dropped 3 bases, with 14 bases sitting between them. Germline assignment: CDR1 SGHRS and CDR2 YFSETQ. The CDR3 is 14 residues long. The chain's CDR3 is CASKEGGPTDTQYF. As DNA, the CDR3 is TGCGCCAGCAAAGAGGGGGGGCCGACAGATACGCAGTATTTT.

V and J are TRBV15 and TRBJ1-5; the D is unclear. CDR1 and CDR2 from the germline V gene are LNHNV and YYDKDF (reference sequence). Trimming pared 0 bases from V and 6 bases from J, leaving 6 bases between. CDR3 length: 13 amino acids. CDR3 DNA sequence: TGTGCCACCAGCAGAGAGGTGCGTCAGCCCCAGCATTTT. Protein product: CATSREVRQPQHF.

The chain is built from TRBV28 and TRBJ1-2; D is perhaps TRBD1 (6 bases). With 10 bases removed from V and 2 bases from J, the gap between germline ends came to 17 bases. Germline lookup yields CDR1 MDHEN and CDR2 SYDVKM. This CDR3 spans 14 amino acids. The chain's CDR3 is CATKRGGRNYGYTF. The CDR3 nucleotides are TGTGCCACGAAAAGGGGGGGGCGAAACTATGGCTACACCTTC.

J is TRBJ2-5 and V is TRBV7-9; TRBD1 matches at 7 bases. The CDR3 loop spans 16 amino acids. CDR1 is SEHNR, CDR2 FQNEAQ, per germline (reference sequence). The V segment lost 5 bases and the J segment 5 bases; nucleotides outside the gene matches: 14. In DNA, the CDR3 is TGTGCCAGCAGCCCGGGCCCCACACAGGGGTGGGAGACCCAGTACTTC. The encoded protein is CASSPGPTQGWETQYF.

J is TRBJ2-1 and V is TRBV27; TRBD1 matches at 10 bases. Looked up from germline, CDR1 is MNHEY and CDR2 is SMNVEV (reference sequence). After removal of 2 bases from V and 8 bases from J, the junction contained 18 bases not matched to a gene. The CDR3 totals 19 residues. The CDR3 reads CASSLGGTGALLGVDEQFF. The CDR3 DNA reads as TGTGCCAGCAGTTTAGGGGGGACAGGGGCCCTTTTAGGGGTAGATGAGCAGTTCTTC.

The rearrangement joins TRBV4-3 to TRBJ1-2; 8 positions agree with TRBD1. V was pared by 4 bases and J by 3 bases, with 1 base of the junction left unmatched. CDR1 is LGHNA, CDR2 YSLEER, per germline. The length of the CDR3 is 13 residues. The CDR3 here is CASSLQGDYGYTF. As DNA, the CDR3 is TGCGCCAGCAGCCTACAGGGGGACTATGGCTACACCTTC.

In this sample, this clone turned up a few times. CDR3 DNA sequence: TGTGCCAGCAGTGTGGCTAGCGCGCCCTACTCCTACGAGCAGTACTTC. Its translation: CASSVASAPYSYEQYF. The chain links TRBV2 to TRBJ2-7; D may be TRBD2 (6 bases). The CDR3 is 16 residues long. CDR1 and CDR2 from the germline V gene are SNHLY and FYNNEI. Trimming took 4 bases from V and 0 from J, leaving 16 bases between them.

This chain connects TRBV28 to TRBJ2-7, with 15 bases aligning to TRBD2. The CDR3 has 18 amino acids. CDR1 is MDHEN, CDR2 SYDVKM, per germline. The junction had 7 bases not matched to a gene; V was cut back by 4 bases and J by 0 bases. CDR3 region: CASSSGLAGGSVSYEQYF. The CDR3 bases are TGTGCCAGCAGTTCGGGACTAGCGGGAGGCAGCGTCTCCTACGAGCAGTACTTC.

The chain carries TRBV12-3 or TRBV12-4 and TRBJ1-1; a weak D match, TRBD1 (6 bases). The CDR3 consists of 13 residues. Trimming left V 5 bases short and J 2 bases short, with 9 bases between. The CDR3 DNA is TGTGCCAGCAGTACAGGGTTTAACACTGAAGCTTTCTTT. It yields the protein CASSTGFNTEAFF.

This clone has only one observation. V gene TRBV10-3 combines with J gene TRBJ1-1; a weak D match, TRBD1 (6 bases). The germline V and J ends were trimmed by 6 bases and 5 bases, with 13 bases remaining between them. Germline V gives CDR1 ENHRY, CDR2 SYGVKD. This CDR3 has 13 residues. CDR3 DNA: TGTGCCATCAGCGGTAAGGGGGGGACTGAAGCTTTCTTT. Amino acids: CAISGKGGTEAFF.